This TCR beta chain is drawn from a study of shared clonotypes between healthy human individuals. The CDR3 runs to 14 residues. Losses at the gene ends were 6 bases for V and 5 bases for J; bases not matched to a gene: 4. Germline CDR1 MDHEN, CDR2 SYDVKM. This clone was seen more than once but under ten times. The antigen is unknown. Distinct nucleotide sequences in the sample also encode this CDR3. Study observations and caveats: Sequencing depth was expected to affect clonotype sharing among donors.

A split of CD4+ cells into CD45RA+ naive and CD45RA-negative memory subsets was performed. TCRdb's copy holds only in-frame clones and misses some; the assay was immunoSEQ multiplex PCR. Among 2 million to 2.5 million clones listed, approximately 93% were seen once. Sequencing input: naive CD4+ T cells from PBMCs. Subset defined: CD45RA+ positively selected. The genes are TRBV28 and TRBJ1-5, with 10 bases lining up with TRBD1. This receptor was identified in a man aged 18 to 30 in good health. Some clones in this sample may be carry-over from other donors' samples. The DNA of the CDR3 is TGTGCCAGCAGCCCCGGGACAGGGGATCAGCCCCAGCATTTT. It encodes CASSPGTGDQPQHF.